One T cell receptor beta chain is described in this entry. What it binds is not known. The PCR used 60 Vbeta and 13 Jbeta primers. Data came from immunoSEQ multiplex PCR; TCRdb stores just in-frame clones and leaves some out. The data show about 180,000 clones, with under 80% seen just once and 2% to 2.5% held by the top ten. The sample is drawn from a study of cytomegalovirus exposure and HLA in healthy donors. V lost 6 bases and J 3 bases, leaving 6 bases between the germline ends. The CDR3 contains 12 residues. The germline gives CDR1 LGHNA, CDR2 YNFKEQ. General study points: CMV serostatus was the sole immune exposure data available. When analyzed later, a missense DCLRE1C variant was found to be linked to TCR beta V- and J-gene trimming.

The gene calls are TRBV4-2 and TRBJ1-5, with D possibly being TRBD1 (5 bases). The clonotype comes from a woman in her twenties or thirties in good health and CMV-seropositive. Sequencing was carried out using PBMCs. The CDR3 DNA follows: TGTGCCAGCAGGGGGCCCAATCAGCCCCAGCATTTT. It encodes CASRGPNQPQHF.